The 17 T cell receptor beta chains given below trace back to one sample, sequenced in a study of T cells after yellow fever vaccination. TCRdb ran MiXCR on the 5' RACE reads and lists one entry per CDR3 protein. The sample has over 250,000 distinct CDR3 sequences, around 4.9% seen once. The specimen comprised CD4+ T cells sorted from PBMCs, sampled on the day of the yellow fever booster vaccination. The receptors originated from a young man who received the YFV17D yellow fever vaccine.

V is TRBV29-1 and J is TRBJ1-1, with TRBD1 as a possible D gene (5 bases). Between the trimmed V and J ends, which lost 4 bases and 2 bases, there was a span of 8 bases. Per germline, CDR1 SQVTM and CDR2 ANQGSEA. CDR3 length equals 12 residues. For the CDR3, the DNA is TGCAGCGTTGCAGGGACTAACACTGAAGCTTTCTTT. This translates into CSVAGTNTEAFF.

This clonotype was counted only a few times. This chain links TRBV6-2 or TRBV6-3 with TRBJ2-7; 7 nucleotides match TRBD2. Germline lookup yields CDR1 MNHEY and CDR2 SVGEGT. The ends lost 7 bases at V and 2 bases at J; junction bases unmatched: 11. The CDR3 covers 15 residues. CDR3 protein: CASTSHSAGAYEQYF. CDR3 nucleotides: TGTGCCAGCACCTCCCACTCGGCGGGGGCCTACGAGCAGTACTTC.

This clonotype was recorded a few times. The rearrangement uses TRBV6-6 and TRBJ1-2; 9 bases are a match to TRBD1. The CDR3 covers 14 residues. V lost 6 bases and J lost 4; bases outside the gene matches: 6. CDR1 is MNHNY and CDR2 is SVGAGI in the germline V gene (reference sequence). CDR3 DNA sequence: TGTGCCAGCAGACAAGGACAGGGGCGCTATGGCTACACCTTC. Protein: CASRQGQGRYGYTF.

This clonotype has only a few counts. The chain employs TRBV6-5 and TRBJ2-3; weak D call: TRBD2 (6 bases). V was trimmed by 1 base and J by 1 base, leaving 9 bases between them. This CDR3 comprises 15 residues. Germline V gene lookup returns CDR1 MNHEY and CDR2 SVGAGI. The CDR3 is CASSYWGTGTDTQYF. The CDR3 coding sequence is TGTGCCAGCAGTTACTGGGGGACTGGCACAGATACGCAGTATTTT.

This clonotype showed up many times. The rearrangement uses TRBV7-9 and TRBJ2-1; no definite D call. CDR3 length equals 15 residues. With 5 bases removed from V and 4 bases from J, the gap between germline ends came to 15 bases. Germline V CDR1 and CDR2: SEHNR, FQNEAQ (reference sequence). The CDR3 DNA reads TGTGCCAGCAGCCCCAAGGACCCCACATACAATGAGCAGTTCTTC. It translates to CASSPKDPTYNEQFF.

This clonotype appeared many times. The J gene is TRBJ2-7, the V gene TRBV5-1; 9 bases fit TRBD2. This CDR3 has 15 residues. Germline loops: CDR1 SGHRS, CDR2 YFSETQ. The J segment lost 0 bases and the V segment lost 2 bases, leaving 3 bases of the junction unmatched. CDR3 region: CASSFLAGPSYEQYF. CDR3 sequence (DNA): TGCGCCAGCAGCTTTCTAGCGGGGCCCTCCTACGAGCAGTACTTC.

This clonotype has a handful of counts. The rearrangement links TRBV28 to TRBJ2-3; 10 bases are shared with TRBD1. Germline V CDR1 and CDR2: MDHEN, SYDVKM. J was trimmed by 2 bases and V by 8 bases; bases with no gene match: 4. The CDR3 consists of 14 residues. The CDR3 spells CASLGTGVTDTQYF. CDR3 in DNA: TGTGCCAGCTTGGGGACAGGGGTCACAGATACGCAGTATTTT.

The chain joins TRBV6-6 to TRBJ1-5; possibly TRBD1 for D (5 bases). This CDR3 comprises 16 residues. Germline V gene sequence: CDR1 MNHNY, CDR2 SVGAGI (reference sequence). Trimming left V 4 bases short and J 1 base short, with 14 bases between. Here the CDR3 reads CASSFTQGVSNQPQHF. The CDR3 DNA reads as TGTGCCAGCAGTTTCACCCAGGGAGTCAGCAATCAGCCCCAGCATTTT.

This clonotype has a count of ten or more. J is TRBJ2-2 and V is TRBV7-9; 7 nucleotides line up with TRBD2. V lost 4 bases and J lost 6; bases outside the gene matches: 14. Germline assignment: CDR1 SEHNR and CDR2 FQNEAQ (reference sequence). The CDR3 covers 17 residues. This chain's CDR3 is CASSSLGRGRVSGELFF. The CDR3 nucleotides are TGTGCCAGCAGCTCCCTGGGGAGGGGCCGAGTATCCGGGGAGCTGTTTTTT.

The chain is built from TRBV7-2 and TRBJ1-2; possible D gene TRBD1, 6 bases. The CDR3 loop spans 16 amino acids. V lost 3 bases, J lost 5 bases, and 19 bases lay in between. Per germline, CDR1 SGHTA and CDR2 FQGNSA. The CDR3 region is CASSFGIRGQDYGYTF. DNA of the CDR3: TGTGCCAGCAGCTTTGGGATCCGGGGACAAGATTATGGCTACACCTTC.

The rearrangement links TRBV5-4 to TRBJ2-1; 7 bases map to TRBD2. The CDR3 has 16 amino acids. The trim removed 1 base at V and 2 bases at J, leaving 6 bases unmatched. Germline V gene sequence: CDR1 SGHNT, CDR2 YYREEE (reference sequence). DNA of the CDR3: TGTGCCAGCAGCTTGAAAGAGCGGGGCCCCTACAATGAGCAGTTCTTC. Its protein product is CASSLKERGPYNEQFF.

The V and J genes are TRBV5-4 and TRBJ2-6; tentatively, D is TRBD1 (6 bases). Germline CDR1 and CDR2: SGHNT and YYREEE (reference sequence). CDR3 size: 20 residues. With 1 base removed from V and 0 bases from J, the gap between germline ends came to 20 bases. CDR3 DNA sequence: TGTGCCAGCAGCTTGCCCCTTGGGGGCCCCCTCCTCTCTGGGGCCAACGTCCTGACTTTC. Amino acid sequence: CASSLPLGGPLLSGANVLTF.

Remarks on this clonotype: It may be a read error: a sequence one base away is much more abundant. This chain links TRBV4-1 with TRBJ2-3, with D perhaps being TRBD1 or TRBD2 (5 bases each). Germline CDR1 is MGHRA and CDR2 is YSYEKL. This CDR3 region has 14 residues. This chain's CDR3 is CASARDQATDTEYF. The CDR3 DNA is TGCGCCAGCGCCCGGGACCAGGCCACAGATACGGAGTATTTT.

The CDR3 nucleotides are TGTGCCAGCAGCGTAGTGGCAAGGAGCACAGATACGCAGTATTTT. It codes for CASSVVARSTDTQYF. The rearrangement uses TRBV9 and TRBJ2-3; D not certain. Germline assignment: CDR1 SGDLS and CDR2 YYNGEE. Trimming shortened V by 0 bases and J by 0 bases, and 8 bases separated the two germline ends. The CDR3 length is 15 residues.

A few counts support this clonotype. The chain joins TRBV9 to TRBJ1-2; D remains ambiguous. This CDR3 region has 16 residues. From germline, CDR1 is SGDLS and CDR2 YYNGEE. Between the trimmed V and J ends, which lost 0 bases and 2 bases, there was a span of 14 bases. For the CDR3, the DNA is TGTGCCAGCAGCGTAGACGGTGGGGTCTCAAACTATGGCTACACCTTC. Residues: CASSVDGGVSNYGYTF. Combining the CDR3 with reference TRBV9 and TRBJ1-2 gives the whole variable domain DSGVTQTPKHLITATGQRVTLRCSPRSGDLSVYWYQQSLDQGLQFLIQYYNGEERAKGNILERFSAQQFPDLHSELNLSSLELGDSALYFCASSVDGGVSNYGYTFGSGTRLTVV.

Only a few counts were recorded for this clonotype. The chain has TRBV19 and TRBJ2-2; D possibly uses TRBD1 or TRBD2 (6 bases each). Germline V gene data show CDR1 as LNHDA and CDR2 as SQIVND (reference sequence). The V and J ends lost 5 bases and 2 bases respectively, with 18 bases between them. This CDR3 has 17 residues. The CDR3 DNA is TGTGCCAGTAGTCCTTGGGGGGCAGGAGTAAACACCGGGGAGCTGTTTTTT. This gives the protein CASSPWGAGVNTGELFF.

The chain carries TRBV5-1 and TRBJ2-7; tentative D call: TRBD1 (6 bases). V lost 0 bases and J lost 2, with 9 bases in between. The CDR3 has 14 residues. CDR1 and CDR2 (germline): SGHRS, YFSETQ. DNA for the CDR3: TGCGCCAGCAGCTTGGTGGGGGCAACCTACGAGCAGTACTTC. As protein: CASSLVGATYEQYF.